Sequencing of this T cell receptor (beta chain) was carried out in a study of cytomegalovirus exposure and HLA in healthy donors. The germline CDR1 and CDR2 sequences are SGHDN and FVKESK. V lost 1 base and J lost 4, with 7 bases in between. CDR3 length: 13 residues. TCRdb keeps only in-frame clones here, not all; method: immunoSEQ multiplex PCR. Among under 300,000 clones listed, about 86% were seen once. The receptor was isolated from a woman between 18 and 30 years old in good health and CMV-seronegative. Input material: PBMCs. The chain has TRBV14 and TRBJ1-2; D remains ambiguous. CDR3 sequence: CASSQGAAYGYTF. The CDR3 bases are TGTGCCAGCAGCCAAGGGGCAGCCTATGGCTACACCTTC. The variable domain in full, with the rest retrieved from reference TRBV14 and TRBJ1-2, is EAGVTQFPSHSVIEKGQTVTLRCDPISGHDNLYWYRRVMGKEIKFLLHFVKESKQDESGMPNNRFLAERTGGTYSTLKVQPAELEDSGVYFCASSQGAAYGYTFGSGTRLTVV.